These T cell receptor beta chains were read from a single sample in a study of response to subunit inactivated influenza vaccine. TCRdb ran MiXCR on the RT-PCR reads and lists one entry per CDR3 protein. The repertoire holds more than 250,000 distinct CDR3 sequences, with roughly a fifth as singletons. The input for sequencing was PBMCs from blood, taken about 20 months after vaccination. The source is a man aged 45 to 75 who received an inactivated influenza vaccine. CDR3s include the opening cysteine and the closing phenylalanine or tryptophan. The D gene is left open where the match is weak. Only some rows state a clone size, as once, few, many or a class for expanded clones.

D,V,size,J,CDR3,DNA
NA,TRBV7-8,few,TRBJ1-4,CASSLGGVQKLFF,TGTGCCAGCAGCTTAGGTGGAGTGCAAAAACTGTTTTTT
TRBD1,TRBV13,few,TRBJ2-1,CASKYRDRDDNEQFF,TGTGCCAGCAAGTACCGGGACAGGGATGACAATGAGCAGTTCTTC
TRBD1,TRBV6-5,NA,TRBJ2-5,CASSYDRGKTQYF,TGTGCCAGCAGTTATGACAGGGGGAAGACCCAGTACTTC
NA,TRBV7-2,NA,TRBJ1-3,CASSTGTPSGNTIYF,TGTGCCAGCAGCACCGGGACTCCCTCTGGAAACACCATATATTTT
TRBD1,TRBV18,many,TRBJ2-1,CASSPLQGASDEQFF,TGTGCCAGCTCACCCTTACAGGGGGCCTCGGATGAGCAGTTCTTC
TRBD1,TRBV4-3,NA,TRBJ2-2,CASSQVAVWAGGSGELFF,TGCGCCAGCAGCCAAGTAGCGGTTTGGGCAGGGGGCAGTGGGGAGCTGTTTTTT
NA,TRBV5-4,few,TRBJ2-7,CASSLDDVEQYF,TGTGCCAGCAGCTTGGATGATGTCGAGCAGTACTTC
NA,TRBV5-1,few,TRBJ2-1,CASSPGGTTFYNEQFF,TGCGCCAGCAGCCCGGGGGGCACTACCTTCTACAATGAGCAGTTCTTC
NA,TRBV6-1,few,TRBJ2-6,CASRVLPEANVLTF,TGTGCCAGCAGAGTTTTACCTGAGGCCAACGTCCTGACTTTC
TRBD1,TRBV10-3,NA,TRBJ1-1,CAISFRDRANTEAFF,TGTGCCATCAGTTTCAGGGACAGGGCCAACACTGAAGCTTTCTTT
TRBD1,TRBV29-1,NA,TRBJ1-5,CSAGDSPNQPQHF,TGCAGCGCCGGGGACAGCCCCAATCAGCCCCAGCATTTT
NA,TRBV7-9,NA,TRBJ1-2,CASSYALRRSDYGYTF,TGTGCCAGCAGCTACGCTTTGAGGAGGAGTGATTATGGCTACACCTTC
NA,TRBV5-1,NA,TRBJ1-4,CASSEGRGGQFNEKLFF,TGCGCCAGCAGCGAAGGTCGGGGAGGACAGTTCAATGAAAAACTGTTTTTT
NA,TRBV11-3,NA,TRBJ2-1,CASSPNRVPIYNEQFF,TGTGCCAGCAGCCCCAACAGGGTACCTATCTACAATGAGCAGTTCTTC
TRBD1,TRBV5-1,few,TRBJ2-2,CASSGTGTGSTGELFF,TGCGCCAGCAGCGGGACGGGGACAGGTTCGACCGGGGAGCTGTTTTTT
NA,TRBV5-1,few,TRBJ2-1,CASSLMVSPNEQFF,TGCGCCAGCAGCTTGATGGTTAGCCCCAATGAGCAGTTCTTC
TRBD2,TRBV28,NA,TRBJ2-4,CASSRRTSGGHHLAKNIQYF,TGTGCCAGCAGTCGACGGACTAGCGGGGGCCACCACCTAGCCAAAAACATTCAGTACTTC
TRBD2,TRBV12-3/TRBV12-4,few,TRBJ2-1,CASSPLAGGPYLFF,TGTGCCAGCAGTCCTCTAGCGGGGGGGCCCTATCTGTTCTTC
NA,TRBV4-1,many,TRBJ1-6,CASSHIYRARNSPLHF,TGCGCCAGCAGCCACATCTACAGGGCGCGCAATTCACCCCTCCACTTT
TRBD1,TRBV12-3/TRBV12-4,few,TRBJ1-4,CASTQGERSEKLFF,TGTGCCAGCACACAGGGGGAGCGTTCTGAAAAACTGTTTTTT
NA,TRBV12-3/TRBV12-4,few,TRBJ1-5,CASSRRVESQPQHF,TGTGCCAGCAGTCGCAGGGTAGAAAGTCAGCCCCAGCATTTT
TRBD1,TRBV29-1,many,TRBJ1-5,CSVKGANQPQHF,TGCAGCGTAAAGGGGGCGAATCAGCCCCAGCATTTT
NA,TRBV28,NA,TRBJ2-7,CASSLSRAEQYF,TGTGCCAGCAGTTTGAGCAGGGCCGAGCAGTACTTC